This T cell receptor beta chain was sequenced in a study of blood T cell repertoires in COVID-19 (dated by TCRdb to 2018 to 2021). Notes on the research overall: Samples from collaborators originated in the United States, Italy and Spain and spanned both the acute and convalescent phases of COVID-19. The prospective study material was composed of cDNA or gDNA derived from T cells, B-cell-depleted T cells, or PBMCs. The samples were drawn from the first 160 participants of the ongoing ImmuneRACE study and from some 1,300 subjects provided by 6 global collaborators. The dataset comprised deeply sampled blood TCRbeta repertoires from subjects exposed to, actively infected with, or recovered from COVID-19. Where available, HLA class I and class II types were taken from metadata supplied by the sample provider and were not determined by assay-based typing. A freely available public database, intended as a resource for researchers studying the immune response to SARS-CoV-2, is where the repertoires were released. A de-identified subject ID, COVID-19 status, age in years and sex were almost always included in the sample metadata.

Points on this clone: It lacks a known antigen. There are no base qualities to consult, and no much larger clone falls within one base.

What the work shows at the level of the full study, not this receptor alone: The amount of clinical and demographic metadata varied by source and participant and was provided uncurated.

TCRbeta CDR3 regions were amplified from genomic DNA using the immunoSEQ Assay, a bias-controlled multiplex PCR. The original pipeline was this. The number of nucleated cells in each sample was estimated from the amplification of reference gene primers within the assay. To quantify the absolute abundance of each unique TCRbeta CDR3 rearrangement, sequence reads were collapsed and filtered. For each sample, productive Simpson clonality was calculated as the square root of Simpson's diversity index across productive rearrangements. TCRdb's version of the immuneACCESS table is confined to in-frame rearrangements and falls short of the full clone set. An unresolved V gene accounts for under half of the shortfall where checked; the remainder is of unknown origin. D and trimming were read from the DNA, whereas the V and J calls and clone size are those reported in that table. The sample table records about 110,000 clones; around 86% of these occur just once. The ten largest clones add up to roughly 4.2% of the sample.

The collaborating institutions used their own protocols to collect whole blood in K2EDTA tubes. For TCRbeta analysis, collaborator samples were shipped as frozen whole blood, as isolated PBMCs, or as DNA extracted from either sample type. V loses 4 bases at its end and J loses 7 bases; junction bases beyond the gene matches: 7. The germline V gene (reference sequence) yields SGHNT for CDR1 and YYREEE for CDR2. The cysteine opens and the phenylalanine closes a CDR3 of 15 amino acids. Of the read, only the CDR3 DNA is kept; its 45 bases are in frame from base 1. The V and J segments used are TRBV5-4 and TRBJ2-1; 11 junctional bases match TRBD2. The TCR was taken from a man aged 50-60 years with acute or convalescent COVID-19. Sequences were obtained from peripheral blood. The nucleotides read TGTGCCAGCAGCACAGCTAGCGGGGGGAGTAATGAGCAGTTCTTC. Its protein is CASSTASGGSNEQFF. The CDR3, completed at both ends by the reference TRBV5-4 and TRBJ2-1 genes, gives the full variable domain ETGVTQSPTHLIKTRGQQVTLRCSSQSGHNTVSWYQQALGQGPQFIFQYYREEENGRGNFPPRFSGLQFPNYSSELNVNALELDDSALYLCASSTASGGSNEQFFGPGTRLTVL.